This T cell receptor beta chain is from a study of blood T cell repertoires in COVID-19. For the study at large: PBMCs, B-cell-depleted T cells, or T cells provided the cDNA or gDNA that made up the material.

Germline V lookup: CDR1 SGHRS, CDR2 YFSETQ. The germline V and J ends were trimmed by 0 bases and 5 bases, with 20 bases remaining between them. The CDR3 contains 18 residues. Here immunoSEQ multiplex PCR was the method, and the copy in TCRdb shows in-frame clones only, minus some. The table includes approximately 210,000 clones, about 91% detected once. The gene calls are TRBV5-1 and TRBJ2-2; TRBD2 is a possible D gene (6 bases). The clonotype originates from a man younger than 45 with acute or convalescent COVID-19. Material: peripheral blood. The CDR3 coding sequence is TGCGCCAGCAGCTTGGCCAGGGAGGCCTCCTCGGCAACCGGGGAGCTGTTTTTT. Its protein product is CASSLAREASSATGELFF.